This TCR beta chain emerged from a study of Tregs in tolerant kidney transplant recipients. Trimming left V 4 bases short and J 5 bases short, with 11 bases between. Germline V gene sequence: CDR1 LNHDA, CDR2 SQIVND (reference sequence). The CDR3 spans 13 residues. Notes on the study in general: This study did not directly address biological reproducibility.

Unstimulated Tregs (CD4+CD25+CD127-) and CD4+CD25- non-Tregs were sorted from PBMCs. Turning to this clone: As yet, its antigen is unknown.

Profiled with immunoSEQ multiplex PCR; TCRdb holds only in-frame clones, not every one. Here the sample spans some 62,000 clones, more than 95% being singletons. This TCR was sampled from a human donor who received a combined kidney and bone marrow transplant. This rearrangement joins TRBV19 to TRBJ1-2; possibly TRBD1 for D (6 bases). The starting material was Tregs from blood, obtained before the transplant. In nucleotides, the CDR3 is TGTGCCAGTAGTAGTTCCAGGGGATATGGCTACACCTTC. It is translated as CASSSSRGYGYTF.